This T cell receptor (beta chain) was recorded in a study of regulatory T cells in long-lasting Graves disease. Both iRepertoire HTBI primers and Arm-PCR of CDR3 regions were used to build the TCR beta libraries. TCRdb reanalysed the multiplex PCR reads using MiXCR and keeps one entry per CDR3 protein. In the table there are approximately 400,000 distinct CDR3 sequences, around 16% of which are singletons. Study-wide findings and caveats: TRBV28, TRBJ1-2 and TRBJ2-5 were segments that persistent disease favored.

The time point is: newly diagnosed GD, antithyroid drugs for less than 3 months. PBMC-extracted RNA yielded the TCR library. Collection of peripheral blood (about 8.1 milliliters) was done using EDTA tubes. Per germline, CDR1 SNHLY and CDR2 FYNNEI. V shed 7 bases and J shed 4 bases, with 4 bases lying between them. This CDR3 comprises 11 residues. This clonotype was seen a handful of times. No antigen is known for it. This clonotype was obtained from a female donor with Graves disease. The rearrangement joins TRBV2 to TRBJ2-2, with D uncertain. The specimen comprised peripheral blood mononuclear cells (PBMCs), sampled at new diagnosis, from a patient treated with antithyroid drugs. The CDR3 sequence is CASIRTGELFF. The CDR3 nucleotides read TGTGCCAGCATCCGCACCGGGGAGCTGTTTTTT.